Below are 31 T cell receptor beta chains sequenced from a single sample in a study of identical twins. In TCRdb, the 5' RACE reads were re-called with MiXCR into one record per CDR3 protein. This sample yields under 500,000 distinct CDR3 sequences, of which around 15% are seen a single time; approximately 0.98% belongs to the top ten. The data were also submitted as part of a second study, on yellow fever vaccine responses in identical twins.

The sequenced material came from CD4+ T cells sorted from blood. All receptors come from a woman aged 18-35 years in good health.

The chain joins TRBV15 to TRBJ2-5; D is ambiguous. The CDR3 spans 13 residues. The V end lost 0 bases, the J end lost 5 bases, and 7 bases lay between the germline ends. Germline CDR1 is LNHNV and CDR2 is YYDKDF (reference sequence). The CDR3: CATSRDLVETQYF. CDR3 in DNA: TGTGCCACCAGCAGAGACCTCGTGGAGACCCAGTACTTC.

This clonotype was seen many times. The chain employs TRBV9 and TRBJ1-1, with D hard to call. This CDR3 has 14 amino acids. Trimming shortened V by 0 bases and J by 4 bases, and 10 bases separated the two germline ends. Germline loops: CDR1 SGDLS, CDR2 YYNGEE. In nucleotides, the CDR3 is TGTGCCAGCAGCGTAGTATCCGAGTTCACTGAAGCTTTCTTT. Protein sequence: CASSVVSEFTEAFF.

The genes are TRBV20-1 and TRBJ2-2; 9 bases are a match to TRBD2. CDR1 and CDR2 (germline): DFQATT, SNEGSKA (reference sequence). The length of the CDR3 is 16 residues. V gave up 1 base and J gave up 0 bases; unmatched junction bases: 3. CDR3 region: CSARARLAANTGELFF. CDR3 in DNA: TGCAGTGCTAGAGCTAGACTAGCGGCGAACACCGGGGAGCTGTTTTTT.

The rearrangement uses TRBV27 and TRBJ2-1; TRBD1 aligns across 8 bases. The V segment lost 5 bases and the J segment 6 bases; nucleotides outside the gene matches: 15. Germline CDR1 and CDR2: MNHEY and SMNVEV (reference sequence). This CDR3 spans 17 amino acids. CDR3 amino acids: CASSPLAGQVGSNEQFF. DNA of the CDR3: TGTGCCAGCAGTCCACTCGCGGGACAGGTTGGTTCCAATGAGCAGTTCTTC.

This CDR3 reads CASSEQGWNTEAFF. The CDR3 DNA reads TGTGCCAGCAGTGAACAGGGATGGAACACTGAAGCTTTCTTT. The chain combines TRBV6-1 with TRBJ1-1, with D possibly being TRBD1 (5 bases). Between the trimmed V and J ends, which lost 2 bases and 1 base, there was a span of 8 bases. The CDR3 extends over 14 amino acids. Germline values: CDR1 MNHNS, CDR2 SASEGT.

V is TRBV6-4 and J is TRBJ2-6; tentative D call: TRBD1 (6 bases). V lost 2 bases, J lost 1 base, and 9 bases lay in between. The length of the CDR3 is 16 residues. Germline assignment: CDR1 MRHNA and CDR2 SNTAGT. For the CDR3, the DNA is TGTGCCAGCAGTGACGTGACAGGTTCTGGGGCCAACGTCCTGACTTTC. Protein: CASSDVTGSGANVLTF.

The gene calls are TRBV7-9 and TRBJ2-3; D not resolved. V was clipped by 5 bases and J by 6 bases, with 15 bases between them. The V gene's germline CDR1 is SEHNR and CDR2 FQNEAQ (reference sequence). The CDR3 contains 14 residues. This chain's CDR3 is CASSPTRALDTQYF. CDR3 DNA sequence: TGTGCCAGCAGCCCGACCCGGGCCCTGGATACGCAGTATTTT.

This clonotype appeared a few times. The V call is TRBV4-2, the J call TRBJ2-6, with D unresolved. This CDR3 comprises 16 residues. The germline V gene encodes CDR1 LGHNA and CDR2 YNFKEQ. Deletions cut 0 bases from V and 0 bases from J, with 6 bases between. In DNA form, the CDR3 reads TGTGCCAGCAGCCAAGATCCAGCCTCTGGGGCCAACGTCCTGACTTTC. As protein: CASSQDPASGANVLTF.

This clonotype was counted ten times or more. DNA for the CDR3: TGTGCCAGCAGCTTAGTTTCTGGACACCTGAATGAGCAGTTCTTC. Translating it yields CASSLVSGHLNEQFF. This rearrangement joins TRBV7-9 to TRBJ2-1; a possible D gene is TRBD1 (5 bases). From germline, CDR1 is SEHNR and CDR2 FQNEAQ (reference sequence). CDR3 length: 15 amino acids. Trimming removed 1 base from V and 7 bases from J, with 14 bases in between.

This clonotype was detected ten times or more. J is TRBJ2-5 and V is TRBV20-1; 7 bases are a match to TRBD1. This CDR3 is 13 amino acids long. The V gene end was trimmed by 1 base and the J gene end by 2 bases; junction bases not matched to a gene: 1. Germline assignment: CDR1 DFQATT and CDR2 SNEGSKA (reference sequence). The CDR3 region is CSARGDRQETQYF. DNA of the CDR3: TGCAGTGCTAGAGGGGACAGACAAGAGACCCAGTACTTC.

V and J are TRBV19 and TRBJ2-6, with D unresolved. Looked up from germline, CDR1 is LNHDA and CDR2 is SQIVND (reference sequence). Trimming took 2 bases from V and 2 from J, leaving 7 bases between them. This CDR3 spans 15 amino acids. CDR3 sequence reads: CASSIWAAGANVLTF. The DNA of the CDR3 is TGTGCCAGTAGTATATGGGCAGCTGGGGCCAACGTCCTGACTTTC.

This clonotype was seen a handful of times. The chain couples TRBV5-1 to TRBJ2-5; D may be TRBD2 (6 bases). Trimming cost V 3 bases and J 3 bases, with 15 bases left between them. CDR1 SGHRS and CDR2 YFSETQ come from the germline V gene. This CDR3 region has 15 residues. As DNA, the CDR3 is TGCGCCAGCAGCTCCGCGGGACTCCGAGAAGAGACCCAGTACTTC. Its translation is CASSSAGLREETQYF.

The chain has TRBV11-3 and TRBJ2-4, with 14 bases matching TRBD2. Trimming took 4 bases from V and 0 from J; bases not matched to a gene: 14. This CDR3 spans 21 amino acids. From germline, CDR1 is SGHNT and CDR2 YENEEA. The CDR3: CASSSMPGLAGVNLAKNIQYF. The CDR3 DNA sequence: TGTGCCAGCAGCTCGATGCCGGGACTAGCGGGAGTGAACCTAGCCAAAAACATTCAGTACTTC.

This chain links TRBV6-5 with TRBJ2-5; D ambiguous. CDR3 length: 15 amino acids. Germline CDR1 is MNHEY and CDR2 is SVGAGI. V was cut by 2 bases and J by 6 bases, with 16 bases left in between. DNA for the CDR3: TGTGCCAGCAGTTACCTGAGACTTGATAGACAGACCCAGTACTTC. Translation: CASSYLRLDRQTQYF.

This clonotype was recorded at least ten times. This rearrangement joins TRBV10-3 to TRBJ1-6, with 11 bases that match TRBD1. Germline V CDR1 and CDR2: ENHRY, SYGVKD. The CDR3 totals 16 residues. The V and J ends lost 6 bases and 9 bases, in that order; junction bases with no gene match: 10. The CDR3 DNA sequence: TGTGCCATCAGGAAGGGACAGGGGGTTGATTTTTCACCCCTCCACTTT. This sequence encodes CAIRKGQGVDFSPLHF.

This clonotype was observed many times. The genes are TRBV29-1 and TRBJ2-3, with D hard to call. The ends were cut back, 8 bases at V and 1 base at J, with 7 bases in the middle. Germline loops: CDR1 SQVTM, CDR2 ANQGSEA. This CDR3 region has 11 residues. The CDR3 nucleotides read TGCAGCATCGGACGCACAGATACGCAGTATTTT. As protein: CSIGRTDTQYF.

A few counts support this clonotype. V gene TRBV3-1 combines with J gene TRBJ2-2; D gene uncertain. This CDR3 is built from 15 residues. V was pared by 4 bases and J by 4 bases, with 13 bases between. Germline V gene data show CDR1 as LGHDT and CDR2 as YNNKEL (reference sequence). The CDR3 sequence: CASSPPTPSTGELFF. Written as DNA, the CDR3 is TGTGCCAGCAGCCCCCCGACCCCGTCCACCGGGGAGCTGTTTTTT.

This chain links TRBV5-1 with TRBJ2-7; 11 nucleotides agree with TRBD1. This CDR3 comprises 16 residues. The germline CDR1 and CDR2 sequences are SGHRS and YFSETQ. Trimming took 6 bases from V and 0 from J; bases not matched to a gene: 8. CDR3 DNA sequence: TGCGCCAGCACCAACACCGGGACAGGGGGCTCCTACGAGCAGTACTTC. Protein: CASTNTGTGGSYEQYF.

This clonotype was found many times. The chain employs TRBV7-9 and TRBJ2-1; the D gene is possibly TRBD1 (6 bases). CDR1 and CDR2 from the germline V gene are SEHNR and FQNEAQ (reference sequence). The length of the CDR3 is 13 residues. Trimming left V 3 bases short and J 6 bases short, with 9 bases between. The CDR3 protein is CASSFSGVNEQFF. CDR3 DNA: TGTGCCAGCAGCTTTTCAGGGGTCAATGAGCAGTTCTTC.

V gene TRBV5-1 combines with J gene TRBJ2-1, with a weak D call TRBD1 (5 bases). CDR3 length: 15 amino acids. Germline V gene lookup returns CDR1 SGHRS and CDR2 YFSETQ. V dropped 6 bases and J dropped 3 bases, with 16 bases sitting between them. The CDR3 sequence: CASTFRQSHYNEQFF. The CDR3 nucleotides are TGCGCCAGCACATTCAGACAGTCCCACTACAATGAGCAGTTCTTC.

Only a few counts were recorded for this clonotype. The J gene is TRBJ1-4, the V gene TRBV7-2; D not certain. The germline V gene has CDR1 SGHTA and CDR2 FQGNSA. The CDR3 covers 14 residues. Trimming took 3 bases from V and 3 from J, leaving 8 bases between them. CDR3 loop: CASSFGHSNEKLFF. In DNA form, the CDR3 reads TGTGCCAGCAGCTTCGGGCATTCTAATGAAAAACTGTTTTTT.

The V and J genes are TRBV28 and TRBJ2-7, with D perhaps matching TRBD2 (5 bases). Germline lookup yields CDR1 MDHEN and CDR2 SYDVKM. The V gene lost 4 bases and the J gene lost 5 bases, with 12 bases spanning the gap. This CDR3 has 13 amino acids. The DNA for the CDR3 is TGTGCCAGCAGTTCCCCCGGGGAGAACGAGCAGTACTTC. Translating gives CASSSPGENEQYF.

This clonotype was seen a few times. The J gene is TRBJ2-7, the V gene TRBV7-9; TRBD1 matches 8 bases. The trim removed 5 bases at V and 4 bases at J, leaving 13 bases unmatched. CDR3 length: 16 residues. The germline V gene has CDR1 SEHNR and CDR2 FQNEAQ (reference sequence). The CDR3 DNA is TGTGCCAGCAGCGTTGGAACCGGGACAGGCGCTTACGAGCAGTACTTC. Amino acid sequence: CASSVGTGTGAYEQYF.

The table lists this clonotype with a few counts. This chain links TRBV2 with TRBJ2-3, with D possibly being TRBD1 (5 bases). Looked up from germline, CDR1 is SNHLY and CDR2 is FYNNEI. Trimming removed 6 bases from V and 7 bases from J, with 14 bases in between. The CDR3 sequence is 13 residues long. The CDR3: CASSEQGLNTQYF. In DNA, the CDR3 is TGTGCCAGCAGCGAGCAGGGTTTGAATACGCAGTATTTT. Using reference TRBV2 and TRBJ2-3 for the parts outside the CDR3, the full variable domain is EPEVTQTPSHQVTQMGQEVILRCVPISNHLYFYWYRQILGQKVEFLVSFYNNEISEKSEIFDDQFSVERPDGSNFTLKIRSTKLEDSAMYFCASSEQGLNTQYFGPGTRLTVL.

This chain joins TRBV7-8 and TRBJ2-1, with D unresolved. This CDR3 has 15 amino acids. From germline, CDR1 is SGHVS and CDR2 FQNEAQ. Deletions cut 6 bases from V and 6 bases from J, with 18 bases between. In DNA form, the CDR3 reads TGTGCCAGCAGGAGTGGAACGGTCGTGTTCAATGAGCAGTTCTTC. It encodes CASRSGTVVFNEQFF.

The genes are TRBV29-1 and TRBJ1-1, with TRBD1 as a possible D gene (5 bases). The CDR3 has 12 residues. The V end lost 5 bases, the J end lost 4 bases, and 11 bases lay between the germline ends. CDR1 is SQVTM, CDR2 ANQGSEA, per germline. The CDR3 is CSVWQGGTEAFF. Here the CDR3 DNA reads TGCAGCGTTTGGCAGGGCGGCACTGAAGCTTTCTTT.

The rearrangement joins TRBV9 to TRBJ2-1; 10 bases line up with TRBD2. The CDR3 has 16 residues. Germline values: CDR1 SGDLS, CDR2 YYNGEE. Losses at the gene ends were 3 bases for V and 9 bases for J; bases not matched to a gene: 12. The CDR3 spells CASSDKPSGGAFEQFF. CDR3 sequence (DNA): TGTGCCAGCAGCGATAAACCGAGCGGGGGGGCCTTTGAGCAGTTCTTC.

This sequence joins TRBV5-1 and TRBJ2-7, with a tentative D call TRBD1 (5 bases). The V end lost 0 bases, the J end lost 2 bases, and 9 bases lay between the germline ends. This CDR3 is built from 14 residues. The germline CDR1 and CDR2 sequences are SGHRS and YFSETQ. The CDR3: CASSLGDSPYEQYF. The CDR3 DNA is TGCGCCAGCAGCTTGGGTGACAGCCCCTACGAGCAGTACTTC.

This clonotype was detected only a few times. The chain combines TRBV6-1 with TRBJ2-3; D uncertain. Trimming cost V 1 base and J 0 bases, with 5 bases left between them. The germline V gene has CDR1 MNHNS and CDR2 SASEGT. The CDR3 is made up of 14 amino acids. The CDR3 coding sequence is TGTGCCAGCAGTGAAGGCTTTAGCACAGATACGCAGTATTTT. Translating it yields CASSEGFSTDTQYF.

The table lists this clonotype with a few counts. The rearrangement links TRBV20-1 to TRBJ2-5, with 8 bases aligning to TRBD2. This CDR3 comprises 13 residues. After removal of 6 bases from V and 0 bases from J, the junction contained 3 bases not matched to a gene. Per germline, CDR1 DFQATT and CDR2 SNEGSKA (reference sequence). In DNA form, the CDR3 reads TGCAGTGCAACGACTAGCGACCAAGAGACCCAGTACTTC. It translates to CSATTSDQETQYF.

CDR3 loop: CAIRFGGGGGPITDTQYF. In DNA, the CDR3 is TGTGCCATCAGATTCGGGGGTGGCGGGGGGCCGATCACAGATACGCAGTATTTT. This chain connects TRBV10-3 to TRBJ2-3; 8 nucleotides line up with TRBD2. Germline CDR1 is ENHRY and CDR2 is SYGVKD. The trim removed 6 bases at V and 2 bases at J, leaving 16 bases unmatched. This CDR3 region has 18 residues.